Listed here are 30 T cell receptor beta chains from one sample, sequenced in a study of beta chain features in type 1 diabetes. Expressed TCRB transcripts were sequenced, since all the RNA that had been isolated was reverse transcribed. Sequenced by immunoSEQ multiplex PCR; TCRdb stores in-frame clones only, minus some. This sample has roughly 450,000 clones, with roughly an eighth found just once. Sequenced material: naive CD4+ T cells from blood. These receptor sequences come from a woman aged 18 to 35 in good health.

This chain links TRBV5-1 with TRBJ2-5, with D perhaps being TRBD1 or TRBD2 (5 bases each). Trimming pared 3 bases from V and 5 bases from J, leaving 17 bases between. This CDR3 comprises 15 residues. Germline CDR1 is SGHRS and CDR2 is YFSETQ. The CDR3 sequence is CASSSGTPGWETQYF. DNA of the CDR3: TGCGCCAGCAGCTCAGGGACCCCTGGATGGGAGACCCAGTACTTC.

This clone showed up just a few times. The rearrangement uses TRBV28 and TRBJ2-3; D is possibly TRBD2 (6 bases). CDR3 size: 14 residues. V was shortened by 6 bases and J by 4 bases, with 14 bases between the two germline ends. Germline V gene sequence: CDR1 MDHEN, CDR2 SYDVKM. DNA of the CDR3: TGTGCCAGCAGCCTAGCGCGAGGCGCAGATACGCAGTATTTT. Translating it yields CASSLARGADTQYF.

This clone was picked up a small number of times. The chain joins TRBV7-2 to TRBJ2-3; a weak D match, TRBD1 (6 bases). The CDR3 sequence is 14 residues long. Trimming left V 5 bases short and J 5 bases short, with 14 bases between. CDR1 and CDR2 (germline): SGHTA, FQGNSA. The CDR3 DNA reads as TGTGCCAGCAGCATGACAGGTGCACAAGATACGCAGTATTTT. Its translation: CASSMTGAQDTQYF.

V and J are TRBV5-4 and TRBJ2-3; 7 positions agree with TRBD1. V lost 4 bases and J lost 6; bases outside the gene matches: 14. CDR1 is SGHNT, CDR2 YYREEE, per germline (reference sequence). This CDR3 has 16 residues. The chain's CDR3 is CASSTRDSLNIDTQYF. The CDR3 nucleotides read TGTGCCAGCAGCACCCGGGACAGCCTGAATATCGATACGCAGTATTTT.

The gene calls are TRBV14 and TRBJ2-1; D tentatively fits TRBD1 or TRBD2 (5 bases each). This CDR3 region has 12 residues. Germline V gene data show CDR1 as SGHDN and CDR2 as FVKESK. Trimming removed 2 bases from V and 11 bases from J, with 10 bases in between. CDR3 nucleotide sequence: TGTGCCAGCAGCCAATGGGGGACCCAGCAGTTCTTC. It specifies CASSQWGTQQFF.

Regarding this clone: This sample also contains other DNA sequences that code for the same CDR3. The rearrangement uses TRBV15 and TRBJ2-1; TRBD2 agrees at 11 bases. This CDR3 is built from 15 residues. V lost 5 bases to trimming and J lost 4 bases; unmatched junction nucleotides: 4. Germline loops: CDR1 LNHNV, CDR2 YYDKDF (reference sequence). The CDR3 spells CATSGGTSGYNEQFF. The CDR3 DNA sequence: TGTGCCACCAGCGGAGGGACTAGCGGATACAATGAGCAGTTCTTC.

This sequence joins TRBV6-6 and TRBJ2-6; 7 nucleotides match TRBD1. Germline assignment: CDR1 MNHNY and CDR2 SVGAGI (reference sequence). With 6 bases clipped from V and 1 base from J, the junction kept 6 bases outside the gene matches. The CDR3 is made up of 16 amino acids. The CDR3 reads CASRRQGWSGANVLTF. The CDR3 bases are TGTGCCAGCAGAAGACAGGGCTGGTCTGGGGCCAACGTCCTGACTTTC.

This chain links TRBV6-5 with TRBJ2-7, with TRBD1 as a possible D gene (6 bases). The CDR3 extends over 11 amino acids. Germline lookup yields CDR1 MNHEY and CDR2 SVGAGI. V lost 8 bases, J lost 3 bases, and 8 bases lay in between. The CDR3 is CASGQNYEQYV. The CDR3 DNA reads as TGTGCCAGCGGACAGAACTACGAGCAGTACGTC.

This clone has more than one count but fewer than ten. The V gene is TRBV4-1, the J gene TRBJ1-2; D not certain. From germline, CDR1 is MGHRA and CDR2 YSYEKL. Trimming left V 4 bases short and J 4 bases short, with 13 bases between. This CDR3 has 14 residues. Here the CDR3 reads CASSRAPTTYGYTF. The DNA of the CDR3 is TGCGCCAGCAGCCGCGCTCCGACCACCTATGGCTACACCTTC.

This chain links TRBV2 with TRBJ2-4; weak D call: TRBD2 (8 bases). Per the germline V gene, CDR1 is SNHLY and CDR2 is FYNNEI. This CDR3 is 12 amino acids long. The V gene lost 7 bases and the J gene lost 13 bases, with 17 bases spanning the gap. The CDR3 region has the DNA TGTGCCAGCACCGACAGGGCGGGGGGCCAGTACTTC. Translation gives CASTDRAGGQYF.

The CDR3 coding sequence is TGTGCCAGCATTCTTCAAGAGACCCAGTACTTC. Its translation is CASILQETQYF. The chain joins TRBV2 to TRBJ2-5; no clear D gene. This CDR3 is 11 amino acids long. The germline V gene encodes CDR1 SNHLY and CDR2 FYNNEI. Trimming left V 7 bases short and J 2 bases short, with 5 bases between. The full variable domain, rest sourced from reference TRBV2 and TRBJ2-5, is EPEVTQTPSHQVTQMGQEVILRCVPISNHLYFYWYRQILGQKVEFLVSFYNNEISEKSEIFDDQFSVERPDGSNFTLKIRSTKLEDSAMYFCASILQETQYFGPGTRLLVL.

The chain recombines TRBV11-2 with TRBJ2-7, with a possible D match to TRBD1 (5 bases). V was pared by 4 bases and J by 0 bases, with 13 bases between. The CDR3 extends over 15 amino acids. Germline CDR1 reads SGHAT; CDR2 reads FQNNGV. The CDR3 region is CASSSLRDSSYEQYF. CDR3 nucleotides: TGTGCCAGCAGCTCCCTCAGGGATAGCTCCTACGAGCAGTACTTC. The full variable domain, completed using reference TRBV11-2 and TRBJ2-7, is EAGVAQSPRYKIIEKRQSVAFWCNPISGHATLYWYQQILGQGPKLLIQFQNNGVVDDSQLPKDRFSAERLKGVDSTLKIQPAKLEDSAVYLCASSSLRDSSYEQYFGPGTRLTVT.

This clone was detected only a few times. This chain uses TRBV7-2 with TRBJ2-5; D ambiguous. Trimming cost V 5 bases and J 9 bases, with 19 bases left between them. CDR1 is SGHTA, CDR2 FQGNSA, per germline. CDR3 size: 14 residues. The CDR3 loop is CASSLGTGSQAQYF. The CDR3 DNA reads TGTGCCAGCAGCCTGGGAACCGGGTCGCAGGCCCAGTACTTC.

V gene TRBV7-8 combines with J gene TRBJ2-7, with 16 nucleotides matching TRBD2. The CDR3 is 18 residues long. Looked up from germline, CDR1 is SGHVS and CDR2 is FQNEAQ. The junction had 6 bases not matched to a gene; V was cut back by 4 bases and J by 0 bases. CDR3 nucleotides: TGTGCCAGCAGCTCGGGACTAGCGGGAGGGCCTCCCTCCTACGAGCAGTACTTC. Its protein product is CASSSGLAGGPPSYEQYF.

CDR3 in amino acids: CASSLDVWGATTDTQYF. CDR3 coding DNA: TGCGCCAGCAGCTTGGATGTTTGGGGGGCCACCACAGATACGCAGTATTTT. The genes are TRBV5-1 and TRBJ2-3; D may match TRBD1 or TRBD2 (6 bases each). The CDR3 has 17 residues. Between the trimmed V and J ends, which lost 0 bases and 2 bases, there was a span of 16 bases. Germline V gene data show CDR1 as SGHRS and CDR2 as YFSETQ. The whole variable domain, remainder taken from reference TRBV5-1 and TRBJ2-3, is KAGVTQTPRYLIKTRGQQVTLSCSPISGHRSVSWYQQTPGQGLQFLFEYFSETQRNKGNFPGRFSGRQFSNSRSEMNVSTLELGDSALYLCASSLDVWGATTDTQYFGPGTRLTVL.

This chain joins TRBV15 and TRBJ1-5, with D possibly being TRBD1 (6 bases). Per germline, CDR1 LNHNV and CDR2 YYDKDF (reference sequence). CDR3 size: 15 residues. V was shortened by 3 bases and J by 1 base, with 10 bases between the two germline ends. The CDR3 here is CATSRGDISNQPQHF. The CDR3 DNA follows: TGTGCCACCAGCAGGGGGGACATCAGCAATCAGCCCCAGCATTTT.

CDR3 DNA sequence: TGTGCCAGCAGCCCGGGGACAGTGGGTCAGCCCCAGCATTTT. Its protein product is CASSPGTVGQPQHF. The chain joins TRBV7-9 to TRBJ1-5, with 7 positions matching TRBD1. V lost 5 bases to trimming and J lost 6 bases; unmatched junction nucleotides: 7. Germline CDR1 and CDR2: SEHNR and FQNEAQ (reference sequence). The CDR3 has 14 residues.

The CDR3 DNA reads as TGCAGCGTTGAGTCAGGCGGTTATGGCTACACCTTC. Translated: CSVESGGYGYTF. The V and J genes are TRBV29-1 and TRBJ1-2; D not resolved. Germline V lookup: CDR1 SQVTM, CDR2 ANQGSEA. Trimming left V 3 bases short and J 5 bases short, with 10 bases between. The CDR3 runs to 12 residues.

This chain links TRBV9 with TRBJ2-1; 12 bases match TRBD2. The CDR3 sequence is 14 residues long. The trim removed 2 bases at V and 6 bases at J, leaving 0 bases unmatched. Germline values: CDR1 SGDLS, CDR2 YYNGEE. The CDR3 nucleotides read TGTGCCAGCAGCGTGACTAGCGGGAGCAATGAGCAGTTCTTC. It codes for CASSVTSGSNEQFF.

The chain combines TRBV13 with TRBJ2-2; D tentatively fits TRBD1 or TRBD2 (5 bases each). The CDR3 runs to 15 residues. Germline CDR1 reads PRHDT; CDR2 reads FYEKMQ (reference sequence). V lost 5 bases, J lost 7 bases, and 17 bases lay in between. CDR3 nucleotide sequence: TGTGCCAGCAGCCCTAAACCCCGGGACCGCGGGGAGCTGTTTTTT. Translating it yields CASSPKPRDRGELFF.

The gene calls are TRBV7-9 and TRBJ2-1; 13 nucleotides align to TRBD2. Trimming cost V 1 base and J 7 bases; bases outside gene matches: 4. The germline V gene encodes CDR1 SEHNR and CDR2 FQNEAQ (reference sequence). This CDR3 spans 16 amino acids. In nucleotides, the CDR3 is TGTGCCAGCAGCTTAGTTGGGACTAGCGGGGAAAATGAGCAGTTCTTC. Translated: CASSLVGTSGENEQFF.

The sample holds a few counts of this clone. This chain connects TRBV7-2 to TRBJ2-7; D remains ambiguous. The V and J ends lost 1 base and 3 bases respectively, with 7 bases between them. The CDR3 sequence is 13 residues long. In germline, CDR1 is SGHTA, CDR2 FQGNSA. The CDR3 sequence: CASSLDSHYEQYF. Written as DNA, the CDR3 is TGTGCCAGCAGCTTAGACAGCCACTACGAGCAGTACTTC.

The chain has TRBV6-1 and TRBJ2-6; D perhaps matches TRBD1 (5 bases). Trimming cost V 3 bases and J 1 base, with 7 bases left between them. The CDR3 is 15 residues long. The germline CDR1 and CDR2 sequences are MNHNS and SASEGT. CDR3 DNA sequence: TGTGCCAGCAGTGAGGGGCGGTCTGGGGCCAACGTCCTGACTTTC. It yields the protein CASSEGRSGANVLTF.

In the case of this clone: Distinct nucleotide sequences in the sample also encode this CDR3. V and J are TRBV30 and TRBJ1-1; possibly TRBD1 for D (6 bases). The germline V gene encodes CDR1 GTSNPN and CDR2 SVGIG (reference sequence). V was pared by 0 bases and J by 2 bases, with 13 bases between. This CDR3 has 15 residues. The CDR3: CAWSVGQSGNTEAFF. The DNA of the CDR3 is TGTGCCTGGAGTGTAGGACAGAGCGGAAACACTGAAGCTTTCTTT.

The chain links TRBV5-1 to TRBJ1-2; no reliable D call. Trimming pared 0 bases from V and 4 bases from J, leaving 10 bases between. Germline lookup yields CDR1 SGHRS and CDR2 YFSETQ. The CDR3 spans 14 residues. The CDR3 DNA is TGCGCCAGCAGCTTGGTACCCGCAGGCTATGGCTACACCTTC. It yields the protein CASSLVPAGYGYTF.

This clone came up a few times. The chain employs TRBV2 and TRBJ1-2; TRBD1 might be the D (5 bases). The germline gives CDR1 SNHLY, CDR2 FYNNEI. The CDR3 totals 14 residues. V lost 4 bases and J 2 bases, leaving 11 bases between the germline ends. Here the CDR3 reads CASSAQTVNYGYTF. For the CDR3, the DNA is TGTGCCAGCAGTGCCCAGACAGTGAACTATGGCTACACCTTC.

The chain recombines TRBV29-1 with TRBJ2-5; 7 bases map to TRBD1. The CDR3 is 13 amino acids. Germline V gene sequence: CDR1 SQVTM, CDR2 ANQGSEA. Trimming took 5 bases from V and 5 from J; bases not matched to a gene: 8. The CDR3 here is CSVTDRVGETQYF. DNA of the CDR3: TGCAGCGTTACCGACAGGGTGGGGGAGACCCAGTACTTC.

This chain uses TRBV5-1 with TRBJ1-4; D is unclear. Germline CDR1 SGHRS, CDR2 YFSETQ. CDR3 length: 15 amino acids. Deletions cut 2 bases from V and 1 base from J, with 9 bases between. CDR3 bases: TGCGCCAGCAGCTTATTGGCAGGAACTAATGAAAAACTGTTTTTT. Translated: CASSLLAGTNEKLFF.

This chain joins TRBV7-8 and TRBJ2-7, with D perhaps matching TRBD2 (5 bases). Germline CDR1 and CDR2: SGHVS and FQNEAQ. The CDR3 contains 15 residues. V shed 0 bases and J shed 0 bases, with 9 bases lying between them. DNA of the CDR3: TGTGCCAGCAGCTTAGCCCAAACTAGCTCCTACGAGCAGTACGTC. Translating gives CASSLAQTSSYEQYV.

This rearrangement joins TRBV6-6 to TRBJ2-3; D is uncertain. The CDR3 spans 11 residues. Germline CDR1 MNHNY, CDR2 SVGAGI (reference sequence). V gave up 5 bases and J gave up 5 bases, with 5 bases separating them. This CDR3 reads CASSIGDTQYF. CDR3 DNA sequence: TGTGCCAGCAGTATCGGAGATACGCAGTATTTT.